What follows describes a single T cell receptor (beta chain). Which antigen it targets is not known. No base quality information exists; no much larger clone differs at one position. The CDR3 runs 15 residues from the cysteine to the phenylalanine. CDR3 DNA is the only sequence kept; it has 45 bases, read in frame from the first base. Between the V and J ends, shortened by 3 bases and 4 bases respectively, the junction contains 15 bases. According to the germline V gene, CDR1 reads LGHNT and CDR2 reads FRNRAP. Per the publication, the time point label means: about 28 days (+/-7) after the second vaccine dose. Because spike-specific TCR depth and breadth did not differ between the two schedules, AZD1222 recipients who got a second dose at roughly 4 weeks were pooled with those who got a second dose at roughly 12 weeks. The vaccinee samples were drawn from two UK trials, COV001 and COV002, one of which was a single-blind randomized controlled phase 2/3 trial testing AZD1222 (ChAdOx1 nCoV-19) in healthy adults. For TCRbeta chain sequencing, PBMC samples were collected from trial participants at day 0 and at day 28 after the second dose.

The sample is drawn from a study of T cell responses to AZD1222 COVID-19 vaccine (dated by TCRdb to the early 2020s). Notes on the research overall: A total of 230 to 250 trial participants underwent TCR sequencing, of whom around 200 received two doses of AZD1222 and around 26 received two doses of the MenACWY control vaccine. Trial participants were enrolled by age into 18-55, 56-69 and 70-plus year subgroups, with around 140, 26 and 57 TCR-sequenced participants respectively.

What the authors observed across the whole study: The vaccine-associated CD4 TCRs covered the entire spike protein, and the dominant responses fell in regions 160-218 and 743-854. Participants were mostly white British, with more females than males. The authors suggested clonal diversity may have been underestimated. Reportedly, almost half of the unique spike-specific TCRs recognized epitopes lying outside the regions that are mutated in the B.1.351 and B.1.1.7 variants. Because no samples from the day 14 peak response were available, repertoires could be characterized only after the peak T cell response. Conclusions about previously exposed vaccinees are limited, since just 5 to 7 AZD1222 recipients were seropositive for SARS-CoV-2 at baseline. Spike-specific TCR breadth and depth rose significantly after two AZD1222 doses compared with day 0 and with MenACWY recipients. In the small 56-69-year group, the increase in depth fell short of significance, most likely because of low power.

The CDR3 regions of human TCRbeta chains were analyzed by immunosequencing. Concerning the study's data processing: Repertoire TCRs were checked for matches against a reference library of SARS-CoV-2-specific TCRs that had been generated using the MIRA antigen-specificity platform. Breadth was defined as the fraction of unique TCRs that were SARS-CoV-2-associated. Depth was defined as the fraction of total T cells that were SARS-CoV-2-associated. Each spike-specific TCR was assigned to its reactive spike region and to a CD4 or CD8 class using the MIRA data. Log10-transformed breadth and depth values were compared by one-way ANOVA with Sidak's multiple comparisons tests. The source is immuneACCESS, and TCRdb retained only in-frame sequences with V and J called. Part of the clones is not carried over; for the studies checked, unresolved V genes explain less than half of this, and the remainder is unexplained. The DNA gave D and trimming, while V, J and clone size come from that table. In all, the sample holds about 130,000 clones, and around 90% of those were seen once. Of the sample, roughly 0.98% falls within the top ten clones.

The material sequenced was peripheral blood, taken 28 days after the second AZD1222 dose. This sequence uses TRBV12-5 and TRBJ1-1; perhaps TRBD1 is the D gene, with 6 bases matching. The clonotype originates from an adult who received the AZD1222 COVID-19 vaccine. The nucleotides read TGTGCTAGTGGTTTTAACAGGGTGAAGGGCACTGAAGCTTTCTTT. The resulting protein is CASGFNRVKGTEAFF.